The present TCR beta chain was sequenced within a study of blood T cell repertoires in COVID-19. Overall study context: Acute and convalescent COVID-19 samples came from the United States, Italy and Spain.

Profiling relied on immunoSEQ multiplex PCR, and the TCRdb table lists in-frame clones only, not all of them. The data show about 210,000 clones, about nine tenths seen once. This TCR came from a woman aged 40 to 49 with acute or convalescent COVID-19. The specimen was peripheral blood.

CDR3 region: CASSNRGLGNEQYV. The DNA for the CDR3 is TGTGCCAGCAGTAACAGGGGGCTCGGGAACGAGCAGTACGTC. The chain links TRBV6-5 to TRBJ2-7; 9 bases map to TRBD1. The CDR3 is 14 residues long. With V trimmed by 5 bases and J by 5 bases, 7 bases remained unmatched. Germline values: CDR1 MNHEY, CDR2 SVGAGI.